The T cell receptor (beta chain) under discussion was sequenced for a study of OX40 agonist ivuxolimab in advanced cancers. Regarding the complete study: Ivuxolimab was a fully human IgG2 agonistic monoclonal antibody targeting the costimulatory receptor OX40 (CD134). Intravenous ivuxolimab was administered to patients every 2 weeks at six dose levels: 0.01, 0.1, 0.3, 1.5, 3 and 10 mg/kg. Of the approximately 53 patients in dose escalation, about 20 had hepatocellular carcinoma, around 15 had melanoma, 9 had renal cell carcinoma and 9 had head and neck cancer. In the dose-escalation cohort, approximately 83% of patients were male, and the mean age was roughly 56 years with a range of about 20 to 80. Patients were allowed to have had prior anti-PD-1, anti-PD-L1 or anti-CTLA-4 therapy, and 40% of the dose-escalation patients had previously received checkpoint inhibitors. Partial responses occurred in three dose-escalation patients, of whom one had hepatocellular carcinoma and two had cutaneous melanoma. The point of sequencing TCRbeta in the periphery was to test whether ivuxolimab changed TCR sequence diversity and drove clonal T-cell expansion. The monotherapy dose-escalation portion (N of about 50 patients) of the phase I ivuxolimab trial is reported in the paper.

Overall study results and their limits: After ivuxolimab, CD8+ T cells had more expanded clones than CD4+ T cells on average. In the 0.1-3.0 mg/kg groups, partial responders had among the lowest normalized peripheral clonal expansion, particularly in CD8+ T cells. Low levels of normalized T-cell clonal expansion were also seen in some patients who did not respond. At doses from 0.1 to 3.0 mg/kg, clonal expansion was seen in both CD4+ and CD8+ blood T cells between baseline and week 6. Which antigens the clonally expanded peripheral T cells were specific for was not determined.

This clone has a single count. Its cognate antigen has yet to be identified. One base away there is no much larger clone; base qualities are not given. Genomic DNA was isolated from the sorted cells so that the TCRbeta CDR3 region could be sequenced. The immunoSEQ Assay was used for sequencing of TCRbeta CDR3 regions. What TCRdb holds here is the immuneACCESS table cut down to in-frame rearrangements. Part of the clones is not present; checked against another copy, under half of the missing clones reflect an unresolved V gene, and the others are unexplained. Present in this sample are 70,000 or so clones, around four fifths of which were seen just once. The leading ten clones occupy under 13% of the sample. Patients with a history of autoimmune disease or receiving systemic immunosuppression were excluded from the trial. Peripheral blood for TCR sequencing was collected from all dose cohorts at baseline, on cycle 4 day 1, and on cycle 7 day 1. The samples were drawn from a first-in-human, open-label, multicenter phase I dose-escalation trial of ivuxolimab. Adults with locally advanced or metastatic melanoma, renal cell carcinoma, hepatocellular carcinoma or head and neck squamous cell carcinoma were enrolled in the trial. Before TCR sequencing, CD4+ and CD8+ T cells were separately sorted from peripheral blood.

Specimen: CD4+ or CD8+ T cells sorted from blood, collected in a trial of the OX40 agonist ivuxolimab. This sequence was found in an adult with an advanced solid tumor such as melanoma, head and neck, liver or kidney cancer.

The DNA sequence reads TGCGCCAGCAGCCGCACTAGCGGGAGTAATGAGCAGTTCTTC. The translation is CASSRTSGSNEQFF. Recombination joined TRBV4-1 with TRBJ2-1, with 11 bases aligning to TRBD2. V ends up 4 bases short and J 7 bases short, with an unmatched junction base count of 3. Reading the germline V gene gives CDR1 MGHRA and CDR2 YSYEKL. Taken from cysteine to phenylalanine, the CDR3 has 14 residues. Only the CDR3 DNA is retained, 42 bases long and in frame from the first base.